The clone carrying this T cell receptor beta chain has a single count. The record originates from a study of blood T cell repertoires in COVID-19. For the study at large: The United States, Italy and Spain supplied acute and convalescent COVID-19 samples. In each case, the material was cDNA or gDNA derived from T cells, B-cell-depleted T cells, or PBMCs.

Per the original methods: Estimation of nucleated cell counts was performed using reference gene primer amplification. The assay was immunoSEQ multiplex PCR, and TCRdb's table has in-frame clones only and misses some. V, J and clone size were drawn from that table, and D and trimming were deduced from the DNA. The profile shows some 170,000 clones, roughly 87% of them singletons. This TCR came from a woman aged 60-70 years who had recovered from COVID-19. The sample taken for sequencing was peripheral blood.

CDR3 nucleotide sequence: TGTGCCAGCAGCTTAACCCAGGGAGGGCGAACTAGCACAGATACGCAGTATTTT. This encodes CASSLTQGGRTSTDTQYF. The chain has TRBV7-9 and TRBJ2-3, with 7 bases that match TRBD2. The V segment lost 2 bases and the J segment 0 bases; nucleotides outside the gene matches: 11. The CDR3 covers 18 residues. Germline assignment: CDR1 SEHNR and CDR2 FQNEAQ (reference sequence).